The 5 T cell receptor beta chains listed next were all sequenced from one sample in a study of regulatory T cells. Amplification used 52 TRBV primers and 13 TRBJ primers. Only in-frame clones appear in the TCRdb table, and some are missing; sequencing was by immunoSEQ multiplex PCR. The sample yields about 17,000 clones, roughly 90% seen once. Sequencing was done on a sample of CD8+ T cells sorted from blood. These receptors all stem from a person aged 18 to 35 with CD3G deficiency.

The chain links TRBV29-1 to TRBJ1-2, with TRBD1 as a possible D gene (6 bases). The CDR3 runs 14 residues. Germline V gene lookup returns CDR1 SQVTM and CDR2 ANQGSEA. V lost 7 bases to trimming and J lost 4 bases, with 19 bases between them. CDR3 DNA sequence: TGCAGCGCCTATTTGGATGGACAGCCCTATGGCTACACCTTC. It yields the protein CSAYLDGQPYGYTF.

The rearrangement uses TRBV6-1 and TRBJ2-7; 11 nucleotides align to TRBD2. The CDR3 is 14 amino acids. Germline assignment: CDR1 MNHNS and CDR2 SASEGT. V lost 0 bases and J lost 6; bases outside the gene matches: 1. In nucleotides, the CDR3 is TGTGCCAGCAGTGAAGCTAGCGGGAGGGCCGAGCAGTACTTC. As protein: CASSEASGRAEQYF.

V and J are TRBV6-1 and TRBJ2-7; tentative D call: TRBD1 (8 bases). Germline-derived CDR1 and CDR2 are MNHNS and SASEGT. The V end lost 6 bases, the J end lost 3 bases, and 18 bases lay between the germline ends. CDR3 size: 15 residues. The CDR3 sequence: CASSLDRGGGYEQYF. The CDR3 DNA reads TGTGCCAGCAGCCTAGACAGGGGAGGGGGCTACGAGCAGTACTTC.

This chain joins TRBV28 and TRBJ2-1, with D possibly TRBD2 on 5 matching bases. V was clipped by 5 bases and J by 4 bases, with 9 bases between them. CDR1 is MDHEN and CDR2 is SYDVKM in the germline V gene. CDR3 size: 13 residues. CDR3 amino acids: CASSTPGYNEQFF. The CDR3 DNA reads TGTGCCAGCAGTACCCCGGGATACAATGAGCAGTTCTTC.

The chain joins TRBV7-6 to TRBJ1-3; 7 bases match TRBD1. J was trimmed by 4 bases and V by 5 bases; bases with no gene match: 8. The CDR3 is 15 residues long. Germline CDR1 and CDR2: SGHVS and FNYEAQ. The CDR3 sequence: CASSRRQGAGNTIYF. In DNA form, the CDR3 reads TGTGCCAGCAGCCGAAGACAGGGCGCGGGAAACACCATATATTTT. Together with reference TRBV7-6 and TRBJ1-3, the CDR3 gives the full variable domain: GAGVSQSPRYKVTKRGQDVALRCDPISGHVSLYWYRQALGQGPEFLTYFNYEAQQDKSGLPNDRFSAERPEGSISTLTIQRTEQRDSAMYRCASSRRQGAGNTIYFGEGSWLTVV.